The 10 T cell receptor beta chains reported below all come from one sample, sequenced in a study of blood T cells in healthy people across ages. It was with a sample-barcoded 5' primer and a J-beta primer mix that a second PCR of roughly 7 to 12 cycles was run. TCRdb recomputed calls from the 5' RACE reads with MiXCR, one row per CDR3 protein. The table records some 1,500,000 distinct CDR3 sequences, less than 45% of them present only once. The sequencing sample was made of blood. The receptor set was obtained from a woman under 30 in good health.

In its sample, this clonotype was seen a few times. The gene calls are TRBV20-1 and TRBJ2-1, with 8 bases aligning to TRBD1. Germline CDR1 DFQATT, CDR2 SNEGSKA (reference sequence). Germline trimming cut 5 bases from V and 2 bases from J; bases unmatched to any gene: 5. This CDR3 region has 14 residues. The CDR3 bases are TGCAGTGCTCCGGACAGGGACACCTACAATGAGCAGTTCTTC. It encodes CSAPDRDTYNEQFF.

The genes are TRBV20-1 and TRBJ2-1; 8 nucleotides agree with TRBD2. CDR3 length: 15 amino acids. Germline V gene lookup returns CDR1 DFQATT and CDR2 SNEGSKA (reference sequence). V was clipped by 3 bases and J by 7 bases; unmatched bases: 11. In DNA form, the CDR3 reads TGCAGTGCTAGTTCATGGGGACTAGTTTTAAATGAGCAGTTCTTC. The encoded protein is CSASSWGLVLNEQFF.

As concerns this clonotype: A much more abundant neighbour one base away suggests this may be a read error. V gene TRBV4-3 combines with J gene TRBJ2-3, with TRBD2 matching 10 bases. The germline V gene has CDR1 LGHNA and CDR2 YSLEER. This CDR3 has 17 amino acids. V was clipped by 1 base and J by 7 bases; unmatched bases: 11. For the CDR3, the DNA is TGCGCCAGCAGCCAAGTCGGGATACTAGCGGGGACAAATACGCAGTATTTT. Its translation is CASSQVGILAGTNTQYF.

The gene calls are TRBV20-1 and TRBJ2-5; maybe TRBD1 (5 bases). Trimming removed 3 bases at V and 5 bases at J, with 10 bases between. Germline loops: CDR1 DFQATT, CDR2 SNEGSKA (reference sequence). This CDR3 is 12 amino acids long. The CDR3 spells CSASQGSETQYF. CDR3 in DNA: TGCAGTGCTAGCCAGGGAAGTGAGACCCAGTACTTC.

This clonotype was recorded at least ten times. V gene TRBV10-3 combines with J gene TRBJ2-7; D gene uncertain. Germline V gives CDR1 ENHRY, CDR2 SYGVKD. CDR3 size: 12 residues. Trimming cost V 3 bases and J 0 bases, with 3 bases left between them. The CDR3 DNA reads as TGTGCCATCAGTGACACCTCCTACGAGCAGTACTTC. Protein product: CAISDTSYEQYF.

This clonotype was observed a handful of times. The chain has TRBV29-1 and TRBJ2-5; D remains ambiguous. V lost 5 bases and J 2 bases, leaving 9 bases between the germline ends. The CDR3 loop spans 12 amino acids. Germline CDR1 and CDR2: SQVTM and ANQGSEA. The CDR3 region is CSVLGKQETQYF. The CDR3 DNA is TGCAGCGTTTTGGGGAAACAAGAGACCCAGTACTTC.

This chain links TRBV7-2 with TRBJ2-3, with D tentatively TRBD2 (6 bases). Trimming stripped 5 bases from V and 0 bases from J, with 15 bases between. Germline V lookup: CDR1 SGHTA, CDR2 FQGNSA. The CDR3 is made up of 16 amino acids. The CDR3 reads CASSPSAGSSTDTQYF. The CDR3 DNA follows: TGTGCCAGCAGCCCTAGCGCCGGGTCTAGCACAGATACGCAGTATTTT. Supplemented by reference TRBV7-2 and TRBJ2-3, the full variable domain reads GAGVSQSPSNKVTEKGKDVELRCDPISGHTALYWYRQSLGQGLEFLIYFQGNSAPDKSGLPSDRFSAERTGGSVSTLTIQRTQQEDSAVYLCASSPSAGSSTDTQYFGPGTRLTVL.

The V and J genes are TRBV29-1 and TRBJ1-1; perhaps TRBD1 as D (6 bases). This CDR3 contains 12 residues. Trimming took 7 bases from V and 2 from J, leaving 11 bases between them. CDR1 is SQVTM, CDR2 ANQGSEA, per germline. CDR3 loop: CSAAGANTEAFF. The CDR3 DNA follows: TGCAGCGCCGCGGGGGCTAACACTGAAGCTTTCTTT.

There are a few counts of this clonotype. V is TRBV24-1 and J is TRBJ2-1; 7 nucleotides line up with TRBD2. Per the germline V gene, CDR1 is KGHDR and CDR2 is SFDVKD. J gave up 0 bases and V 3 bases, and 7 bases lay outside the gene matches. The CDR3 contains 17 residues. CDR3 nucleotides: TGTGCCACCAGTGATATTAGCGGGCGCAGCTCCTACAATGAGCAGTTCTTC. It encodes CATSDISGRSSYNEQFF.

The chain uses TRBV7-2 and TRBJ2-7; 7 bases agree with TRBD1. In germline, CDR1 is SGHTA, CDR2 FQGNSA. The CDR3 covers 15 residues. V was pared by 4 bases and J by 1 base, with 7 bases of the junction left unmatched. CDR3 in amino acids: CASSSQGIRSYEQYF. DNA for the CDR3: TGTGCCAGCAGCTCACAGGGGATTAGATCCTACGAGCAGTACTTC.